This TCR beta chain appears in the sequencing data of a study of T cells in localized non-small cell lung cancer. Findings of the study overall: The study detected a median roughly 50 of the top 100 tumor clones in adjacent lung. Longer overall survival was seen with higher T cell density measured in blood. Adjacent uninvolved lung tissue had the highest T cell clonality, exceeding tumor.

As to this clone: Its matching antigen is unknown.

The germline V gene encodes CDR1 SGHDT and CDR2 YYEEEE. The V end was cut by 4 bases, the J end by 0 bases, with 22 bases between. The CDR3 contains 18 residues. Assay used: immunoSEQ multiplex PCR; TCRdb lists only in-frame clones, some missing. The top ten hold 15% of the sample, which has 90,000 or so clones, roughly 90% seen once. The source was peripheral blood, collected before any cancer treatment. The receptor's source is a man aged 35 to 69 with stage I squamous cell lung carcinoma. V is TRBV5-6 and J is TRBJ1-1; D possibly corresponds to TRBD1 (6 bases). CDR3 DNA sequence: TGTGCCAGCAGCCAACCCAGGGGCCGAGCTGGGTTGAACACTGAAGCTTTCTTT. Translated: CASSQPRGRAGLNTEAFF.